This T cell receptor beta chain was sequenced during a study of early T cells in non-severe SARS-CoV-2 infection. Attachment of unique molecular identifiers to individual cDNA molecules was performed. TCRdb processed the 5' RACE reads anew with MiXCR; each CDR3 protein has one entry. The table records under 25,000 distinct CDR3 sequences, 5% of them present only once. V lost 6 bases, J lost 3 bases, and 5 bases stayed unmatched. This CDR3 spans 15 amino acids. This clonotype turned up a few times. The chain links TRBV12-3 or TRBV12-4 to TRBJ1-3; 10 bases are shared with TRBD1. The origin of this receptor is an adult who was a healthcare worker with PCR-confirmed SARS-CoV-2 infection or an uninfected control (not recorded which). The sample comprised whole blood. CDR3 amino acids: CASSRTGGSGNTIYF. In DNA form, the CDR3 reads TGTGCCAGCAGCAGGACAGGGGGAAGTGGAAACACCATATATTTT.